This record concerns one TCR beta chain sequence. There are a few counts of this clone. Which antigen it targets is not known. Per-base quality was not reported, and no clone a single base away is much larger than it. Receptor amplification or capture employed the immunoSEQ multiplex PCR assay. TCRdb limited this immuneACCESS table to in-frame rearrangements with V and J called. A share of clones is missing; checked studies link under half to unresolved V genes, and the rest is unexplained. This sample lists 600,000 or so clones; 87% were detected once. Together, the top ten hold roughly 0.0086% of the sample. These data are taken from a study of shared T cell receptors in the human thymus (dated by TCRdb to the early 2020s). In the study overall: The study examined how the human thymus generates shared, self-reactive T-cell receptor alpha chains.

Deletion took 10 bases off V and 5 bases off J, with a span of 15 bases between the germline ends. The germline V gene sets CDR1 to MDHEN and CDR2 to SYDVKM. Including the terminal cysteine and phenylalanine, the CDR3 comprises 13 residues. Only the CDR3 DNA is retained, 39 bases long and in frame from the first base. The data also belong to a second study, concerning human thymus T cells. The second study's authors report: Donors were immunologically healthy infants undergoing open corrective cardiac surgery for congenital heart defects in Finland. Thymus tissue was collected as surgical resects that were removed during corrective cardiac surgery. V and J gene segment usage appeared biased in both thymic and peripheral blood repertoires. The related research reported highly overlapping thymic TCR repertoires among unrelated individuals. The study described the TCR alpha and beta repertoires in roughly 8 infant thymus samples and a few matching peripheral blood samples. The cohort included several male and a couple of female infants, with donor ages spanning 7 to 244 days. Thymocytes were freed from the tissue by mechanical means and kept at -70 degrees C as pellets of roughly 9-30 million cells. Genomic DNA was extracted from frozen cell pellets with a QIAsymphony instrument. TCRB and TCRAD loci were amplified from a standardized quantity of quality-controlled genomic DNA using the immunoSEQ multiplex PCR assay. The amplicons covered the V(D)J region and were long enough to include the CDR3 and to identify the V and J genes. The commercial immunoSEQ service was used to sequence amplicons on an Illumina platform. Primer bias and sequencing errors were corrected as previously described, and TCRAD and TCRB were defined on the basis of the IMGT database. immunoSEQ Analyzer 3.0 and VDJTools were used for repertoire analysis, which covered basic statistics, V/J segment usage, diversity estimates, rarefaction and pairwise overlap. Diversity was estimated using the Chao1, ChaoE, Efron-Thisted, Shannon and inverse Simpson indices, and was also estimated on datasets down-sampled to the size of the smallest sample. Repertoire overlap was determined by strict matching of CDR3 nucleotide sequence, V gene and J gene, and Jaccard-based multidimensional scaling clustering was applied. On average, roughly 890,000 unique TCRB clonotypes were obtained from thymus samples, compared with 70,000 to 100,000 from blood samples.

The chain is assembled from TRBV28 and TRBJ2-1, with no confidently assigned D gene. The sample taken for sequencing was thymocytes. This TCR was recovered from a boy in the first two years of life with a congenital heart defect. Donor details come from another sample of the same person, matched by shared clones. The sequenced DNA: TGTGCCACCCGCAGCCGTGGAGACAATGAGCAGTTCTTC. Translation gives CATRSRGDNEQFF.